This TCR beta chain was profiled in a study of post-analysis software for immune sequencing data. Study-level results: In patients, TRBV5-6, TRBV5-1 and TRBV20-1 belonged to four or five TRBV segments found more frequently than in controls. Patients with multiple sclerosis recorded significantly lower normalized Chao1 diversity than controls, the study found.

Unique-molecular-identifier-tagged TCR beta cDNA libraries were used. T cells numbering roughly 1 to 10 million gave rise to 500,000 or so cDNA molecules. Each CDR3 protein is one row after TCRdb ran MiXCR on the PCR reads. The sample has 380,000 or so distinct CDR3 sequences, 30% to 45% seen once; the top ten hold roughly 13%. The CDR3 has 13 amino acids. Germline V lookup: CDR1 SQVTM, CDR2 ANQGSEA. J lost 1 base, V lost 7 bases, and 6 bases had no gene match. Comment on this clonotype: Its antigen is unidentified.

What was sequenced was blood. This clonotype originated in a girl aged 10 to 17 with multiple sclerosis. The rearrangement uses TRBV29-1 and TRBJ1-1; 7 bases fit TRBD1. For the CDR3, the DNA is TGCAGCGCATTCGGGACAGCGAACACTGAAGCTTTCTTT. This encodes CSAFGTANTEAFF.